One and the same sample provided the 3 T cell receptor beta chains below, sequenced in a study of post-analysis software for immune sequencing data. Overall study findings and caveats: Higher frequency in patients than in controls was seen for five TRBV segments, with TRBV5-6, TRBV5-1 and TRBV20-1 among them.

cDNA libraries for TCR beta contained unique molecular identifiers. Via MiXCR, TCRdb re-called the PCR reads, giving one row per CDR3 protein. The sample includes about 770,000 distinct CDR3 sequences, approximately 44% of them seen just once. The antigens these receptors bind are not known. Sequencing input: blood. The receptors stem from a girl aged 10 to 17 with multiple sclerosis.

Regarding this clonotype: A much larger clone differs by one base, so this may be a read error. This rearrangement joins TRBV20-1 to TRBJ2-7; TRBD1 agrees at 10 bases. Trimming cost V 5 bases and J 2 bases; bases outside gene matches: 6. The CDR3 runs to 14 residues. Germline assignment: CDR1 DFQATT and CDR2 SNEGSKA (reference sequence). CDR3 amino acids: CSAGQGTGAYEQYF. The CDR3 DNA is TGCAGTGCTGGGCAGGGGACAGGGGCCTACGAGCAGTACTTC.

The V call is TRBV12-3 or TRBV12-4, the J call TRBJ1-2, with D maybe TRBD1 (5 bases). Trimming removed 5 bases at V and 4 bases at J, with 14 bases between. The CDR3 totals 14 residues. The CDR3, as DNA: TGTGCCAGCAGTACCTTTGGGGGGAGCTATGGCTACACCTTC. This translates into CASSTFGGSYGYTF.

Only one count was recorded for this clonotype. The genes are TRBV12-3 or TRBV12-4 and TRBJ2-7; TRBD1 or TRBD2 may be the D gene (6 bases each). V was trimmed by 7 bases and J by 5 bases, leaving 15 bases between them. This CDR3 is 13 amino acids long. The CDR3 sequence is CASIPTGRHEQYF. DNA for the CDR3: TGTGCCAGCATCCCTACAGGGAGGCACGAGCAGTACTTC.